These 15 T cell receptor beta chains originate from one sample sequenced in a study of blood T cell repertoires in COVID-19. Clones were read by immunoSEQ multiplex PCR, and TCRdb kept only the in-frame ones, dropping some. Here the sample spans 200,000 or so clones, approximately 86% being singletons. The sample comprised peripheral blood. These receptors were collected from a man aged 55 to 70 with COVID-19, enrolled during active disease.

The V and J genes are TRBV7-2 and TRBJ1-5, with D hard to call. This CDR3 contains 13 residues. Germline V gene data show CDR1 as SGHTA and CDR2 as FQGNSA. V gave up 0 bases and J gave up 5 bases, with 5 bases separating them. CDR3 loop: CASSLATDQPQHF. DNA for the CDR3: TGTGCCAGCAGCTTAGCGACTGATCAGCCCCAGCATTTT. The full variable domain, with the rest looked up from reference TRBV7-2 and TRBJ1-5, is GAGVSQSPSNKVTEKGKDVELRCDPISGHTALYWYRQSLGQGLEFLIYFQGNSAPDKSGLPSDRFSAERTGGSVSTLTIQRTQQEDSAVYLCASSLATDQPQHFGDGTRLSIL.

This chain uses TRBV21-1 with TRBJ1-2; the D segment call TRBD1 is taken from the table without a DNA check. TRBV21-1 is a pseudogene locus. The CDR3 totals 14 residues. CDR3 sequence (DNA): TGTGCCAGCAGCAGGGACAGGGGGCCCTATGGCTACACCTTC. Its protein product is CASSRDRGPYGYTF.

The chain employs TRBV18 and TRBJ1-1; D is possibly TRBD1 (5 bases). Trimming stripped 3 bases from V and 8 bases from J, with 10 bases between. Germline CDR1 reads KGHSH; CDR2 reads LQKENI. The CDR3 runs 12 residues. This CDR3 is CASSPGPSEAFF. The CDR3 DNA reads as TGTGCCAGCTCACCGGGGCCCTCCGAAGCTTTCTTT.

The CDR3 loop reads CATTGYNEQFF. Written as DNA, the CDR3 is TGTGCCACCACAGGATACAATGAGCAGTTCTTC. The genes are TRBV19 and TRBJ2-1; possibly TRBD1 for D (5 bases). The CDR3 spans 11 residues. Trimming removed 10 bases at V and 4 bases at J, with 8 bases between. Per the germline V gene, CDR1 is LNHDA and CDR2 is SQIVND (reference sequence).

J is TRBJ1-1 and V is TRBV4-3; D is uncertain. Germline CDR1 LGHNA, CDR2 YSLEER. Trimming cost V 0 bases and J 1 base, with 9 bases left between them. The CDR3 contains 15 residues. CDR3 amino acids: CASSQDTGQNTEAFF. CDR3 DNA sequence: TGCGCCAGCAGCCAAGATACGGGTCAGAACACTGAAGCTTTCTTT.

This clone was observed a handful of times. The chain links TRBV19 to TRBJ1-5; D is perhaps TRBD1 (6 bases). Germline V gene data show CDR1 as LNHDA and CDR2 as SQIVND (reference sequence). This CDR3 has 14 residues. The CDR3 sequence is CATGTRVDNQPQHF. The CDR3 DNA reads TGTGCTACCGGGACAAGGGTCGATAATCAGCCCCAGCATTTT.

The chain is built from TRBV12-2 and TRBJ2-7; the DNA was not used to check the table's D call, TRBD2. TRBV12-2 is a documented pseudogene. The CDR3 has 15 amino acids. The CDR3 region has the DNA TGTGCAAGTCGCTTAGCCCGGGGTGGTTCCTACGAGCAGTACTTC. Protein: CASRLARGGSYEQYF.

Only one count was recorded for this clone. V and J are TRBV19 and TRBJ2-7; D possibly corresponds to TRBD1 (6 bases). Germline CDR1 and CDR2: LNHDA and SQIVND (reference sequence). V was shortened by 3 bases and J by 4 bases, with 13 bases between the two germline ends. CDR3 length equals 14 residues. The CDR3 DNA is TGTGCCAGTAGTATCGATCACAGGGAATACGAGCAGTACTTC. This codes for CASSIDHREYEQYF.

The V and J genes are TRBV5-1 and TRBJ2-7; TRBD1 aligns across 11 bases. CDR3 length equals 16 residues. The trim removed 0 bases at V and 6 bases at J, leaving 8 bases unmatched. Germline V gene sequence: CDR1 SGHRS, CDR2 YFSETQ. The CDR3 reads CASSLGGQGASSEQYF. Here the CDR3 DNA reads TGCGCCAGCAGCTTGGGAGGACAGGGGGCGTCTTCCGAGCAGTACTTC.

The table lists this clone with a count of one. This rearrangement joins TRBV30 to TRBJ1-1; D may be TRBD1 (6 bases). The CDR3 has 11 residues. Trimming took 4 bases from V and 8 from J, leaving 11 bases between them. CDR1 is GTSNPN, CDR2 SVGIG, per germline (reference sequence). The CDR3 spells CAWTRQAEAFF. DNA of the CDR3: TGTGCCTGGACCAGACAGGCGGAAGCTTTCTTT.

The V call is TRBV6-5, the J call TRBJ1-5, with a tentative D call TRBD1 (6 bases). Trimming cost V 7 bases and J 5 bases, with 12 bases left between them. Looked up from germline, CDR1 is MNHEY and CDR2 is SVGAGI. This CDR3 has 13 residues. The CDR3 here is CASTRQVDQPQHF. The CDR3 DNA reads TGTGCCAGCACCCGACAGGTGGATCAGCCCCAGCATTTT.

The rearrangement joins TRBV6-1 to TRBJ1-6, with 7 positions matching TRBD1. This CDR3 has 15 amino acids. Trimming removed 1 base from V and 10 bases from J; junction bases left unmatched: 7. Germline lookup yields CDR1 MNHNS and CDR2 SASEGT. This CDR3 reads CASSEGDRDGSPLHF. The CDR3 DNA reads TGTGCCAGCAGTGAAGGCGACAGGGATGGATCACCCCTCCACTTT.

V and J are TRBV5-6 and TRBJ1-1; D ambiguous. Germline V gene sequence: CDR1 SGHDT, CDR2 YYEEEE. The CDR3 totals 15 residues. Trimming shortened V by 2 bases and J by 1 base, and 12 bases separated the two germline ends. This CDR3 is CASSFLGSGNTEAFF. In nucleotides, the CDR3 is TGTGCCAGCAGCTTTTTGGGCTCAGGGAACACTGAAGCTTTCTTT.

The rearrangement joins TRBV6-1 to TRBJ2-7; D unclear. V was cut by 1 base and J by 2 bases, with 9 bases left in between. This CDR3 has 14 amino acids. CDR1 and CDR2 from the germline V gene are MNHNS and SASEGT. CDR3 amino acids: CASSEGLPAYEQYF. Written as DNA, the CDR3 is TGTGCCAGCAGTGAAGGACTTCCAGCCTACGAGCAGTACTTC.

V usage is TRBV27 and J usage is TRBJ2-7; TRBD1 might be the D (8 bases). Between the trimmed V and J ends, which lost 8 bases and 4 bases, there was a span of 21 bases. The CDR3 length is 15 residues. Germline V gene sequence: CDR1 MNHEY, CDR2 SMNVEV (reference sequence). CDR3 protein: CASRRAGQGAYEQYF. CDR3 nucleotides: TGTGCCAGCCGGCGAGCGGGGCAGGGGGCGTACGAGCAGTACTTC.